The 21 T cell receptor beta chains below all came from one sample that was sequenced in a study of a mutant IDH1 vaccine in newly diagnosed glioma. The time point: week 47, end of study. In the vaccine, a single dose held 300 ug of the mutant IDH1 20-mer peptide, along with topical imiquimod. Assay used: immunoSEQ multiplex PCR; TCRdb lists only in-frame clones, some missing. The table records 56,000 or so clones, about three quarters of them present only once. No cognate antigen is known for these TCRs. The specimen comprised PBMCs, sampled from a glioma patient whose treatment included an IDH1 peptide vaccine. These receptor sequences come from a woman between 40 and 50 years old with glioma. Some clones in this sample may be carry-over from other donors' samples.

There are a few counts of this clone. CDR3: CASSPSEVTEAFF. CDR3 DNA: TGTGCCAGCTCACCCTCGGAGGTGACTGAAGCTTTCTTT. J is TRBJ1-1 and V is TRBV18; no clear D gene. The V end lost 3 bases, the J end lost 5 bases, and 10 bases lay between the germline ends. CDR1 is KGHSH, CDR2 LQKENI, per germline. The CDR3 runs 13 residues.

This clone was observed once. The chain has TRBV10-3 and TRBJ1-2; 8 bases agree with TRBD1. J was trimmed by 5 bases and V by 7 bases; bases with no gene match: 6. Germline loops: CDR1 ENHRY, CDR2 SYGVKD. This CDR3 is 13 amino acids long. Here the CDR3 reads CAIKRRQGYGYTF. CDR3 in DNA: TGTGCCATCAAACGCCGACAGGGGTATGGCTACACCTTC.

The DNA for the CDR3 is TGTGCCAGCAGTGAAGGGGGGGGGATGAACACTGAAGCTTTCTTT. It is translated as CASSEGGGMNTEAFF. V usage is TRBV6-1 and J usage is TRBJ1-1, with a weak D call TRBD1 (5 bases). Germline V gene sequence: CDR1 MNHNS, CDR2 SASEGT. V was shortened by 1 base and J by 0 bases, with 9 bases between the two germline ends. The CDR3 sequence is 15 residues long.

The chain uses TRBV11-2 and TRBJ1-1; D gene uncertain. The V gene's germline CDR1 is SGHAT and CDR2 FQNNGV. The CDR3 contains 15 residues. Between the trimmed V and J ends, which lost 2 bases and 0 bases, there was a span of 10 bases. CDR3 residues: CASSLTGRMNTEAFF. The CDR3 nucleotides are TGTGCCAGCAGCTTAACGGGCCGTATGAACACTGAAGCTTTCTTT.

Comment on this clone: At one of its ends the junction is not consistent with the germline gene, which may arise from a read error. The chain carries TRBV2 and TRBJ2-7; D gene unclear. The CDR3 covers 16 residues. Germline CDR1 and CDR2: SNHLY and FYNNEI. The CDR3 protein is CASSEAIAASSYEQCF. CDR3 sequence (DNA): TGTGCCAGCAGTGAAGCGATCGCCGCGAGCTCCTACGAGCAGTGCTTC.

The gene calls are TRBV6-5 and TRBJ2-1; perhaps TRBD2 as D (6 bases). Germline CDR1 reads MNHEY; CDR2 reads SVGAGI. Trimming removed 4 bases at V and 0 bases at J, with 7 bases between. The CDR3 consists of 14 residues. CDR3 region: CASSSGVSYNEQFF. CDR3 coding DNA: TGTGCCAGCAGTTCGGGGGTCTCCTACAATGAGCAGTTCTTC.

In this sample, this clone turned up a few times. V usage is TRBV9 and J usage is TRBJ1-1; 8 nucleotides agree with TRBD1. The J segment lost 4 bases and the V segment lost 2 bases, leaving 1 base of the junction unmatched. The CDR3 contains 13 residues. Germline CDR1 and CDR2: SGDLS and YYNGEE. The CDR3 region is CASSVTGGTEAFF. Here the CDR3 DNA reads TGTGCCAGCAGCGTCACAGGGGGCACTGAAGCTTTCTTT.

This clone was observed once. The chain is built from TRBV19 and TRBJ1-6; maybe TRBD1 (6 bases). Germline V gene sequence: CDR1 LNHDA, CDR2 SQIVND (reference sequence). V was clipped by 10 bases and J by 1 base, with 17 bases between them. This CDR3 comprises 16 residues. CDR3 sequence reads: CATSNGQGSYNSPLHF. The CDR3 DNA follows: TGTGCCACCTCCAACGGGCAGGGGTCCTATAATTCACCCCTCCACTTT.

This clone has only a few counts. At the DNA level, this CDR3 is encoded by other sequences in the same sample as well. The V gene is TRBV25-1, the J gene TRBJ1-1; 9 bases map to TRBD1. CDR3 length: 13 residues. The germline V gene encodes CDR1 MGHDK and CDR2 SYGVNS. Trimming cost V 6 bases and J 1 base; bases outside gene matches: 0. CDR3 DNA sequence: TGTGCCAGCAGGGGACAGGGGAACACTGAAGCTTTCTTT. Residues: CASRGQGNTEAFF.

V and J are TRBV5-1 and TRBJ2-5, with a possible D match to TRBD2 (5 bases). The V end lost 2 bases, the J end lost 4 bases, and 9 bases lay between the germline ends. Germline loops: CDR1 SGHRS, CDR2 YFSETQ. CDR3 length equals 13 residues. CDR3 residues: CASSFGVGETQYF. In DNA, the CDR3 is TGCGCCAGCAGCTTCGGGGTGGGAGAGACCCAGTACTTC. The complete variable domain, with remaining parts taken from reference TRBV5-1 and TRBJ2-5, reads KAGVTQTPRYLIKTRGQQVTLSCSPISGHRSVSWYQQTPGQGLQFLFEYFSETQRNKGNFPGRFSGRQFSNSRSEMNVSTLELGDSALYLCASSFGVGETQYFGPGTRLLVL.

The chain has TRBV4-1 and TRBJ1-6; unclear D gene. The germline V gene has CDR1 MGHRA and CDR2 YSYEKL. V lost 0 bases to trimming and J lost 14 bases, with 20 bases between them. CDR3 length equals 16 residues. The CDR3: CASSQDRIGPALTLHF. CDR3 DNA: TGCGCCAGCAGCCAAGACAGAATTGGCCCTGCTCTTACCCTCCACTTT.

The gene calls are TRBV4-3 and TRBJ2-2; possibly TRBD1 for D (7 bases). Germline CDR1 reads LGHNA; CDR2 reads YSLEER. This CDR3 contains 15 residues. The V end was cut by 4 bases, the J end by 0 bases, with 9 bases between. The DNA of the CDR3 is TGCGCCAGCAGCCGCGGGACAGCGAACACCGGGGAGCTGTTTTTT. This gives the protein CASSRGTANTGELFF.

This clone was detected only once. V gene TRBV5-6 combines with J gene TRBJ1-3; no definite D call. V lost 1 base, J lost 0 bases, and 14 bases lay in between. This CDR3 is built from 17 residues. Germline V gives CDR1 SGHDT, CDR2 YYEEEE. The CDR3 region is CASSLFAGRGSGNTIYF. The CDR3 coding sequence is TGTGCCAGCAGCTTGTTTGCGGGCCGGGGCTCTGGAAACACCATATATTTT. Full variable domain (remainder filled in from reference TRBV5-6 and TRBJ1-3): DAGVTQSPTHLIKTRGQQVTLRCSPKSGHDTVSWYQQALGQGPQFIFQYYEEEERQRGNFPDRFSGHQFPNYSSELNVNALLLGDSALYLCASSLFAGRGSGNTIYFGEGSWLTVV.

This rearrangement joins TRBV9 to TRBJ1-2; 12 bases match TRBD1. V dropped 2 bases and J dropped 6; count of bases not matched to a gene: 2. Germline V gene lookup returns CDR1 SGDLS and CDR2 YYNGEE. This CDR3 comprises 14 residues. CDR3 residues: CASSVGTGGNGYTF. The DNA for the CDR3 is TGTGCCAGCAGCGTCGGGACAGGGGGCAATGGCTACACCTTC. The full variable domain, rest sourced from reference TRBV9 and TRBJ1-2, is DSGVTQTPKHLITATGQRVTLRCSPRSGDLSVYWYQQSLDQGLQFLIQYYNGEERAKGNILERFSAQQFPDLHSELNLSSLELGDSALYFCASSVGTGGNGYTFGSGTRLTVV.

The chain combines TRBV7-9 with TRBJ1-1, with 7 bases fitting TRBD1. Trimming took 5 bases from V and 10 from J; bases not matched to a gene: 13. The CDR3 length is 14 residues. Germline CDR1 is SEHNR and CDR2 is FQNEAQ (reference sequence). The CDR3 sequence: CASSPEGAGSRAFF. The CDR3 coding sequence is TGTGCCAGCAGCCCCGAGGGGGCCGGGTCGCGAGCTTTCTTT.

The J gene is TRBJ1-1, the V gene TRBV29-1, with D tentatively TRBD1 (5 bases). Germline loops: CDR1 SQVTM, CDR2 ANQGSEA. This CDR3 spans 12 amino acids. Trimming stripped 4 bases from V and 3 bases from J, with 9 bases between. The CDR3: CSVAGLYTEAFF. Written as DNA, the CDR3 is TGCAGCGTTGCAGGGTTGTACACTGAAGCTTTCTTT.

This chain joins TRBV6-5 and TRBJ2-3; the D gene is possibly TRBD1 (5 bases). In germline, CDR1 is MNHEY, CDR2 SVGAGI. Trimming removed 6 bases at V and 0 bases at J, with 10 bases between. The CDR3 runs to 14 residues. The CDR3 bases are TGTGCCAGCAGCCCAGGGTACAGCACAGATACGCAGTATTTT. It encodes CASSPGYSTDTQYF.

V usage is TRBV19 and J usage is TRBJ2-7; 9 bases map to TRBD2. In germline, CDR1 is LNHDA, CDR2 SQIVND (reference sequence). The CDR3 runs to 14 residues. The trim removed 7 bases at V and 3 bases at J, leaving 7 bases unmatched. The CDR3 is CASIPLAGCYEQYF. The CDR3 coding sequence is TGTGCCAGTATCCCGCTAGCGGGGTGCTACGAGCAGTACTTC.

This chain connects TRBV5-4 to TRBJ2-7; D is possibly TRBD1 or TRBD2 (5 bases each). The CDR3 sequence is 14 residues long. V shed 2 bases and J shed 0 bases, with 9 bases lying between them. The germline gives CDR1 SGHNT, CDR2 YYREEE (reference sequence). For the CDR3, the DNA is TGTGCCAGCAGCTTCTCCGGGGCCTCCTACGAGCAGTACTTC. Its translation is CASSFSGASYEQYF.

This rearrangement joins TRBV6-1 to TRBJ2-6; D is possibly TRBD2 (5 bases). Germline-derived CDR1 and CDR2 are MNHNS and SASEGT. V lost 3 bases and J lost 0, with 6 bases in between. This CDR3 region has 15 residues. For the CDR3, the DNA is TGTGCCAGCAGTGAGGGGAGCTCTGGGGCCAACGTCCTGACTTTC. This sequence encodes CASSEGSSGANVLTF.

CDR3 sequence (DNA): TGTGCCAGCAGTGGGGATGGACAGGGCACCTATGGCTACACCTTC. Translated, it gives CASSGDGQGTYGYTF. The V gene is TRBV6-1, the J gene TRBJ1-2, with 8 bases that match TRBD1. The CDR3 runs to 15 residues. The V and J ends lost 4 bases and 4 bases, in that order; junction bases with no gene match: 8. Germline values: CDR1 MNHNS, CDR2 SASEGT.